This entry is about one T cell receptor (beta chain). Its target is not known. These data belong to a study of human thymus T cells. The CDR3 sequence is 19 residues long. Germline CDR1 is SGHRS and CDR2 is YFSETQ. Between the trimmed V and J ends, which lost 3 bases and 1 base, there was a span of 20 bases. Assay: immunoSEQ multiplex PCR; the TCRdb copy retains only in-frame clones and omits some. This table holds 86,000 or so clones, around 96% found once. Resections from corrective heart surgery provided thymus tissue. Healthy Finnish infants undergoing corrective surgery for congenital heart defects were the donors. The study, taken as a whole, reports: Related research reported highly overlapping thymic repertoires among unrelated individuals. Both thymic and peripheral blood repertoires showed apparently biased V and J usage.

The TCR sequence derives from a boy younger than two with a congenital heart defect but otherwise immunologically healthy. The chain has TRBV5-1 and TRBJ2-6; D is tentatively TRBD1 or TRBD2 (5 bases each). The specimen sequenced was thymus tissue. DNA of the CDR3: TGCGCCAGCAGCTCGACCCTTGAGAGGTGGGGGTCTGGGGCCAACGTCCTGACTTTC. Protein sequence: CASSSTLERWGSGANVLTF.